This is a list of T cell receptor beta chains from one sample in a study of cytomegalovirus exposure and HLA in healthy donors. Sequencing was performed with immunoSEQ multiplex PCR; in TCRdb, only in-frame clones are kept and a portion is missing. The sample has roughly 120,000 clones, roughly three quarters seen once; the top ten hold 3.5% to 4.5%. Sample: PBMCs. The receptors were gathered from a man aged 30 to 39 in good health and CMV-seropositive. Both conserved end residues are part of each CDR3. D genes are given only for firm matches. Size is omitted from some rows. Given values are once, few, many or a class for expanded clones.

D	V	size	J	CDR3	DNA
NA	TRBV28	once	TRBJ2-6	CASSLVLAGASSGANVLTF	TGTGCCAGCAGTTTAGTGTTGGCAGGGGCGAGCTCTGGGGCCAACGTCCTGACTTTC
TRBD1	TRBV9	NA	TRBJ2-2	CASSTQGAGAGELFF	TGTGCCAGCAGCACACAGGGGGCAGGCGCCGGGGAGCTGTTTTTT
NA	TRBV6-5	NA	TRBJ1-2	CASSYSHGGYYGYTF	TGTGCCAGCAGTTACTCTCACGGGGGGTACTATGGCTACACCTTC
NA	TRBV29-1	NA	TRBJ2-7	CSVEEWFQRSYEQYF	TGCAGCGTTGAAGAATGGTTCCAGCGGAGCTACGAGCAGTACTTC
TRBD2	TRBV4-3	few	TRBJ2-3	CASRAGLAGTDTQYF	TGCGCCAGCAGAGCGGGACTAGCGGGCACAGATACGCAGTATTTT
TRBD1	TRBV19	once	TRBJ1-1	CASILTGSITEAFF	TGTGCCAGTATTTTGACAGGGTCCATCACTGAAGCTTTCTTT
TRBD2	TRBV2	NA	TRBJ2-5	CASSELAGGQETQYF	TGTGCCAGCAGTGAACTAGCGGGGGGGCAAGAGACCCAGTACTTC
TRBD1	TRBV2	NA	TRBJ2-7	CASRGQVGSYEQYF	TGTGCCAGCAGAGGACAGGTGGGTTCCTACGAGCAGTACTTC
TRBD2	TRBV5-8	NA	TRBJ2-2	CASSFVSGVMGGELFF	TGTGCCAGCAGCTTCGTTAGCGGGGTCATGGGCGGGGAGCTGTTTTTT
TRBD1	TRBV29-1	NA	TRBJ1-5	CSVGTGTNGQPQHF	TGCAGCGTTGGGACAGGAACGAACGGTCAGCCCCAGCATTTT
NA	TRBV2	NA	TRBJ2-7	CASSQHQQEQYF	TGTGCCAGCAGCCAACATCAACAAGAGCAGTACTTC
TRBD1	TRBV6-5	NA	TRBJ2-7	CASSEGGFVYEQYF	TGTGCCAGCAGTGAAGGGGGCTTTGTATACGAGCAGTACTTC
NA	TRBV5-6	NA	TRBJ1-1	CASSLVGLTEAFF	TGTGCCAGCAGCCTGGTGGGGCTCACTGAAGCTTTCTTT
NA	TRBV2	NA	TRBJ2-7	CASRAWEEQYF	TGTGCCAGCAGGGCCTGGGAGGAGCAGTACTTC
TRBD1	TRBV18	NA	TRBJ1-4	CASSDRDRGSATNEKLFF	TGTGCCAGCTCAGACCGGGACAGGGGGTCCGCAACTAATGAAAAACTGTTTTTT
NA	TRBV19	few	TRBJ2-3	CASYVGGRYRPTDTQYF	TGTGCCAGTTACGTTGGGGGCCGATACCGACCCACAGATACGCAGTATTTT
TRBD2	TRBV7-8	NA	TRBJ2-7	CASSLEIAGVPGEQYF	TGTGCCAGCAGCTTAGAAATAGCGGGAGTTCCCGGCGAGCAGTACTTC
TRBD1	TRBV30	NA	TRBJ1-6	CAWSQTGLYSPLHF	TGTGCCTGGAGCCAGACAGGGTTGTATTCACCCCTCCACTTT
NA	TRBV11-1	NA	TRBJ1-1	CASSLGAQGSTEAFF	TGTGCCAGCAGCTTAGGTGCCCAGGGAAGCACTGAAGCTTTCTTT
TRBD1	TRBV5-6	NA	TRBJ2-7	CASSLVAAGGRSEQYF	TGTGCCAGCAGCTTGGTTGCGGCAGGGGGACGGAGCGAGCAGTACTTC
TRBD2	TRBV4-3	NA	TRBJ2-1	CASSLRLVAGGSYNEQFF	TGCGCCAGCAGCTTACGACTAGTGGCGGGGGGCTCCTACAATGAGCAGTTCTTC
NA	TRBV5-8	NA	TRBJ2-5	CASSLQKKRGETQYF	TGTGCCAGCAGCTTGCAGAAAAAACGAGGAGAGACCCAGTACTTC
TRBD1	TRBV30	NA	TRBJ1-4	CAWSVGTGPDEKLFF	TGTGCCTGGAGTGTAGGGACAGGGCCGGATGAAAAACTGTTTTTT
NA	TRBV6-4	NA	TRBJ2-1	CASSESGLYNEQFF	TGTGCCAGCAGTGAGTCGGGACTTTACAATGAGCAGTTCTTC
NA	TRBV5-1	NA	TRBJ1-1	CASRSRTRSDTEAFF	TGCGCCAGCAGATCCCGAACGCGGTCGGACACTGAAGCTTTCTTT
NA	TRBV7-2	NA	TRBJ2-7	CASSRDRDFNHEQYF	TGTGCCAGCAGCCGAGACCGGGACTTTAATCACGAGCAGTACTTC
NA	TRBV27	NA	TRBJ1-2	CASTNPRGDRGYTF	TGTGCCAGCACTAACCCCAGGGGAGATCGTGGCTACACCTTC
NA	TRBV18	NA	TRBJ2-1	CASSGGRGNEQFF	TGTGCCAGCTCCGGCGGCCGCGGCAATGAGCAGTTCTTC
TRBD1	TRBV15	NA	TRBJ1-1	CATSPDRGRDTEAFF	TGTGCCACATCTCCAGACAGGGGGAGAGACACTGAAGCTTTCTTT
NA	TRBV5-1	NA	TRBJ1-1	CASKRDTGHTEAFF	TGCGCCAGCAAGAGAGACACAGGACACACTGAAGCTTTCTTT
NA	TRBV6-1	NA	TRBJ2-5	CASSEAGRGDSDQETQYF	TGTGCCAGCAGTGAAGCGGGGCGGGGGGACAGCGACCAAGAGACCCAGTACTTC
NA	TRBV10-3	NA	TRBJ2-7	CAISATDSEQYF	TGTGCCATCAGTGCTACGGACAGCGAGCAGTACTTC
TRBD1	TRBV27	NA	TRBJ1-1	CASRTLTRDRGYNTEAFF	TGTGCCAGCAGGACCCTCACCCGGGACAGGGGCTATAACACTGAAGCTTTCTTT
TRBD2	TRBV9	NA	TRBJ2-7	CASSPTGTSGSYEQYF	TGTGCCAGCAGCCCAACCGGGACTAGCGGGTCCTACGAGCAGTACTTC
TRBD2	TRBV28	NA	TRBJ2-4	CASSKSETAGVKNIQYF	TGTGCCAGCAGTAAATCGGAGACAGCGGGGGTCAAAAACATTCAGTACTTC
TRBD2	TRBV28	NA	TRBJ2-5	CASSPVGLAVKETQYF	TGTGCCAGCAGCCCGGTTGGACTAGCGGTCAAAGAGACCCAGTACTTC
NA	TRBV7-9	NA	TRBJ1-1	CASSLGRAAAFF	TGTGCCAGCAGCTTAGGTCGTGCGGCCGCTTTCTTT
NA	TRBV30	NA	TRBJ1-5	CAWSYGENQPQHF	TGTGCCTGGAGTTACGGAGAGAATCAGCCCCAGCATTTT
NA	TRBV6-1	NA	TRBJ2-2	CASSEVGLWEAGELFF	TGTGCCAGCAGTGAAGTAGGACTTTGGGAGGCCGGGGAGCTGTTTTTT
TRBD2	TRBV5-1	NA	TRBJ2-2	CASSFSGGAGTGELFF	TGCGCCAGCAGCTTTAGCGGGGGGGCCGGCACCGGGGAGCTGTTTTTT
TRBD1	TRBV27	NA	TRBJ1-1	CASKGQGATEAFF	TGTGCCAGCAAAGGACAGGGCGCGACTGAAGCTTTCTTT
TRBD1	TRBV7-9	NA	TRBJ2-7	CSSSPNRQGPYEQYF	TGTTCCAGCAGCCCGAACCGACAGGGGCCCTACGAGCAGTACTTC
NA	TRBV9	few	TRBJ2-7	CASSFRGISYEQYF	TGTGCCAGCAGCTTTCGGGGAATCTCCTACGAGCAGTACTTC
NA	TRBV7-2	NA	TRBJ1-3	CASSGQSSGNTIYF	TGTGCCAGCAGTGGACAGAGCTCTGGAAACACCATATATTTT
TRBD1	TRBV6-1	NA	TRBJ2-2	CASSNTGGRTGELFF	TGTGCCAGCAGTAACACAGGGGGCCGCACCGGGGAGCTGTTTTTT
NA	TRBV6-5	NA	TRBJ2-1	CASSYSRERGEQFF	TGTGCCAGCAGTTACTCTCGGGAGAGGGGTGAGCAGTTCTTC
NA	TRBV7-9	NA	TRBJ2-7	CASSLIQGDEQYF	TGTGCCAGCAGCTTAATACAGGGCGACGAGCAGTACTTC
NA	TRBV30	once	TRBJ1-1	CAWKHGGPATEAFF	TGTGCCTGGAAGCATGGGGGCCCCGCGACTGAAGCTTTCTTT
NA	TRBV14	NA	TRBJ1-6	CASSQVGGGDNSPLHF	TGTGCCAGCAGCCAAGTCGGAGGAGGGGACAATTCACCCCTCCACTTT
NA	TRBV18	NA	TRBJ2-5	CASSPPRGAAWSETQYF	TGTGCCAGCTCACCACCCCGGGGGGCGGCGTGGTCAGAGACCCAGTACTTC
TRBD2	TRBV7-2	NA	TRBJ2-1	CASSLGLAGGYEQFF	TGTGCCAGCAGCTTAGGACTAGCGGGGGGGTATGAGCAGTTCTTC
NA	TRBV20-1	few	TRBJ1-1	CSVGAIEAFF	TGCAGTGTAGGAGCAATTGAAGCTTTCTTT
NA	TRBV7-3	NA	TRBJ2-6	CASSLAAYGGSGANGLTF	TGTGCCAGCAGCTTAGCGGCTTATGGGGGCTCTGGGGCCAACGGCCTGACTTTC
TRBD2	TRBV9	NA	TRBJ2-2	CASSVGPSGGTGELFF	TGTGCCAGCAGCGTAGGCCCTAGCGGAGGCACCGGGGAGCTGTTTTTT
TRBD1	TRBV9	NA	TRBJ1-1	CASSPGQGTEAFF	TGTGCCAGCAGCCCCGGACAGGGGACTGAAGCTTTCTTT
NA	TRBV10-3	few	TRBJ1-1	CAISLGQMNTEAFF	TGTGCCATCAGTTTAGGACAGATGAACACTGAAGCTTTCTTT
NA	TRBV9	NA	TRBJ2-7	CASSVGGTAYEQYF	TGTGCCAGCAGCGTAGGCGGGACAGCCTACGAGCAGTACTTC